These 8 T cell receptor beta chains were all obtained from the same sample, sequenced in a study of blood T cell repertoires in COVID-19. Sequencing used immunoSEQ multiplex PCR; TCRdb keeps in-frame clones, though not all of them. In the table there are 100,000 to 150,000 clones, 65% to 90% of which are singletons. The sequenced sample was peripheral blood. The receptors derive from an elderly woman with acute or convalescent COVID-19.

Only a few counts were recorded for this clone. The chain couples TRBV7-3 to TRBJ2-3, with TRBD2 matching 7 bases. Germline V gene sequence: CDR1 SGHTA, CDR2 FQGTGA. The CDR3 sequence is 16 residues long. The ends lost 4 bases at V and 6 bases at J; junction bases unmatched: 13. The CDR3 sequence: CASSSQSGGRWDTQYF. DNA of the CDR3: TGTGCCAGCAGCTCCCAATCGGGGGGTAGGTGGGATACGCAGTATTTT.

The chain carries TRBV4-3 and TRBJ2-3, with D hard to call. Germline CDR1 is LGHNA and CDR2 is YSLEER. The CDR3 contains 15 residues. V shed 0 bases and J shed 0 bases, with 7 bases lying between them. The CDR3 reads CASSQDLQSTDTQYF. The CDR3 DNA reads TGCGCCAGCAGCCAAGATTTACAGAGCACAGATACGCAGTATTTT.

This clone was detected a few times. This sequence joins TRBV5-4 and TRBJ2-7, with 13 positions matching TRBD2. Unmatched junction bases numbered 10, after V lost 0 bases and J lost 7 bases. The germline CDR1 and CDR2 sequences are SGHNT and YYREEE (reference sequence). The CDR3 runs to 17 residues. The CDR3 DNA follows: TGTGCCAGCAGCTTGGGAGGGACTAGCGGGGCGCTGGGAGAGCAGTACTTC. Translating it yields CASSLGGTSGALGEQYF. Full variable domain (outside the CDR3, taken from reference TRBV5-4 and TRBJ2-7): ETGVTQSPTHLIKTRGQQVTLRCSSQSGHNTVSWYQQALGQGPQFIFQYYREEENGRGNFPPRFSGLQFPNYSSELNVNALELDDSALYLCASSLGGTSGALGEQYFGPGTRLTVT.

The chain carries TRBV5-1 and TRBJ2-3, with 13 bases that match TRBD2. The CDR3 has 15 amino acids. V dropped 4 bases and J dropped 6; count of bases not matched to a gene: 5. Germline lookup yields CDR1 SGHRS and CDR2 YFSETQ. CDR3 nucleotides: TGCGCCAGCAGCCCCCGGACTAGCGGGGGTGATACGCAGTATTTT. It codes for CASSPRTSGGDTQYF.

This chain uses TRBV9 with TRBJ2-2; unclear D gene. The germline V and J ends were trimmed by 3 bases and 1 base, with 4 bases remaining between them. CDR1 SGDLS and CDR2 YYNGEE come from the germline V gene. This CDR3 has 13 amino acids. The CDR3 DNA is TGTGCCAGCAGCGGACTGAACACCGGGGAGCTGTTTTTT. It codes for CASSGLNTGELFF.

This chain links TRBV5-4 with TRBJ2-4; perhaps TRBD2 as D (6 bases). This CDR3 region has 15 residues. Per the germline V gene, CDR1 is SGHNT and CDR2 is YYREEE (reference sequence). Between the trimmed V and J ends, which lost 2 bases and 9 bases, there was a span of 18 bases. CDR3 in amino acids: CASSFMGGLRAIQYF. The CDR3, as DNA: TGTGCCAGCAGCTTCATGGGAGGTTTGAGGGCCATTCAGTACTTC.

Here the CDR3 reads CASSDRDKKQFF. In DNA form, the CDR3 reads TGTGCCAGCAGCGACCGGGACAAAAAGCAGTTCTTC. The chain is built from TRBV2 and TRBJ2-1; maybe TRBD1 (6 bases). Deletions cut 6 bases from V and 11 bases from J, with 14 bases between. Germline-derived CDR1 and CDR2 are SNHLY and FYNNEI. This CDR3 has 12 amino acids.

The chain has TRBV11-2 and TRBJ2-5; tentatively, D is TRBD2 (6 bases). The CDR3 spans 15 residues. The V and J ends lost 3 bases and 2 bases respectively, with 13 bases between them. Germline CDR1 SGHAT, CDR2 FQNNGV. CDR3 region: CASSFSLGGQETQYF. CDR3 DNA sequence: TGTGCCAGCAGCTTTAGTCTGGGGGGTCAAGAGACCCAGTACTTC.